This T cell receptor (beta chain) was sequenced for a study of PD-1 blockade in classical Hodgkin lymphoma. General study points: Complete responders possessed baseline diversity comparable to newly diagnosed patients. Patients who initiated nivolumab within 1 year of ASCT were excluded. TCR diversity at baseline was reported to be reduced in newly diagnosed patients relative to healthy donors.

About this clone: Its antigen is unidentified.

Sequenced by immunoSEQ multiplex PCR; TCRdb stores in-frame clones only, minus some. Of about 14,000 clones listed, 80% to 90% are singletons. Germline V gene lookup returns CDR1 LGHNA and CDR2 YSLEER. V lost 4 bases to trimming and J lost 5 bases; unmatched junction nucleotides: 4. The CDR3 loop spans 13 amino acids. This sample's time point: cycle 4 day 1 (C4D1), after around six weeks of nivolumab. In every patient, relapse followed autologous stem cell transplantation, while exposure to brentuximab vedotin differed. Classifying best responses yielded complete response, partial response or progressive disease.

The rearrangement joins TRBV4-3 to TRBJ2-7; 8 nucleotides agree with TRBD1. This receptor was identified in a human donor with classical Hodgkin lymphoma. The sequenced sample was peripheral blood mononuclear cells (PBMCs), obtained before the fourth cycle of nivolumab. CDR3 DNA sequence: TGCGCCAGCAGCCGCGGACAGGGCGACGAGCAGTACTTC. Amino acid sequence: CASSRGQGDEQYF.